This passage covers 23 T cell receptor beta chains from one sample sequenced in a study of blood T cell repertoires in COVID-19. Sequencing used immunoSEQ multiplex PCR; TCRdb keeps in-frame clones, though not all of them. The profile covers about 190,000 clones, with 75% to 95% appearing a single time and approximately 0.48% taken by the ten largest. The sequencing input was peripheral blood. Receptors were obtained from a man between 45 and 60 years old with acute or convalescent COVID-19.

V usage is TRBV27 and J usage is TRBJ1-6; unclear D gene. Trimming took 7 bases from V and 2 from J, leaving 12 bases between them. The germline gives CDR1 MNHEY, CDR2 SMNVEV (reference sequence). This CDR3 spans 15 amino acids. For the CDR3, the DNA is TGTGCCAGCAAAAGCGGGTTTCCCTATAATTCACCCCTCCACTTT. Its protein product is CASKSGFPYNSPLHF.

The V call is TRBV10-3, the J call TRBJ1-5; 8 positions match TRBD1. The CDR3 is 13 amino acids. J was trimmed by 6 bases and V by 9 bases; bases with no gene match: 7. The V gene's germline CDR1 is ENHRY and CDR2 SYGVKD. The CDR3 loop reads CAIFRTGCQPQHF. The DNA for the CDR3 is TGTGCCATTTTTCGGACAGGGTGTCAGCCCCAGCATTTT.

The chain recombines TRBV28 with TRBJ2-7, with 8 bases aligning to TRBD2. V lost 4 bases and J lost 6; bases outside the gene matches: 11. CDR1 is MDHEN, CDR2 SYDVKM, per germline. The CDR3 length is 15 residues. The CDR3 loop is CASSSHSGTRGEQYF. The CDR3 coding sequence is TGTGCCAGCAGTTCCCATTCCGGGACTAGAGGCGAGCAGTACTTC. The full variable domain, its missing parts supplied by reference TRBV28 and TRBJ2-7, is DVKVTQSSRYLVKRTGEKVFLECVQDMDHENMFWYRQDPGLGLRLIYFSYDVKMKEKGDIPEGYSVSREKKERFSLILESASTNQTSMYLCASSSHSGTRGEQYFGPGTRLTVT.

V gene TRBV6-2 or TRBV6-3 combines with J gene TRBJ1-4, with TRBD1 matching over 7 bases. V lost 5 bases and J lost 4; bases outside the gene matches: 10. CDR1 and CDR2 (germline): MNHEY, SVGEGT. The CDR3 sequence is 16 residues long. The CDR3 DNA follows: TGTGCCAGCAGTGACGAAGGGACAGCGCTTAATGAAAAACTGTTTTTT. Its protein is CASSDEGTALNEKLFF.

This CDR3 reads CASSSRVRENGYTF. The CDR3 DNA reads TGTGCCAGCAGTTCGCGGGTGCGGGAAAATGGCTACACCTTC. This rearrangement joins TRBV6-2 or TRBV6-3 to TRBJ1-2; no firm D call. Germline V gene sequence: CDR1 MNHEY, CDR2 SVGEGT. The V end was cut by 4 bases, the J end by 6 bases, with 15 bases between. This CDR3 contains 14 residues.

This clone was recorded once. CDR3 nucleotides: TGTGCCAGCAGTCCCGTAGCGGGGCAACTTTACAATGAGCAGTTCTTC. Translation: CASSPVAGQLYNEQFF. The chain combines TRBV28 with TRBJ2-1; 8 nucleotides align to TRBD2. The V gene end was trimmed by 5 bases and the J gene end by 4 bases; junction bases not matched to a gene: 10. The germline V gene has CDR1 MDHEN and CDR2 SYDVKM. The CDR3 is 16 residues long.

V gene TRBV4-2 combines with J gene TRBJ2-2; 10 nucleotides match TRBD2. This CDR3 has 15 residues. V lost 4 bases and J lost 6; bases outside the gene matches: 5. CDR1 and CDR2 from the germline V gene are LGHNA and YNFKEQ. CDR3: CASSPKSGGAGELFF. DNA of the CDR3: TGTGCCAGCAGCCCTAAAAGCGGGGGGGCCGGGGAGCTGTTTTTT.

This chain joins TRBV28 and TRBJ1-2, with TRBD1 matching over 8 bases. J lost 7 bases, V lost 6 bases, and 7 bases had no gene match. Germline V lookup: CDR1 MDHEN, CDR2 SYDVKM. The length of the CDR3 is 13 residues. DNA of the CDR3: TGTGCCAGCAGGCGAACAGGGGGTCTTGGCTACACCTTC. Its translation is CASRRTGGLGYTF.

Regarding this clone: The junction departs from the called germline gene at one end, perhaps through a read error. The V call is TRBV7-7, the J call TRBJ2-2, with 10 positions matching TRBD2. The germline V gene has CDR1 SSHAT and CDR2 FNYEAQ (reference sequence). The CDR3 sequence is 16 residues long. The CDR3 bases are TGTGCTAGCAGCGAGACCGGGACTAGCGAAACCGGGGAGCTGTTTTTT. This encodes CASSETGTSETGELFF.

The rearrangement links TRBV11-2 to TRBJ2-1; TRBD1 matches 11 bases. Germline CDR1 SGHAT, CDR2 FQNNGV. V lost 5 bases to trimming and J lost 6 bases; unmatched junction nucleotides: 6. The length of the CDR3 is 15 residues. Written as DNA, the CDR3 is TGTGCCAGCAGCGCCGGGACAGGGGGTGGCAATGAGCAGTTCTTC. Encoded protein: CASSAGTGGGNEQFF.

This rearrangement joins TRBV27 to TRBJ2-3; 16 positions agree with TRBD2. V lost 7 bases and J lost 0; bases outside the gene matches: 10. The CDR3 length is 19 residues. Germline V gene sequence: CDR1 MNHEY, CDR2 SMNVEV (reference sequence). This CDR3 is CASTPGLAGGGLSTDTQYF. The DNA of the CDR3 is TGTGCCAGCACACCGGGACTAGCGGGAGGGGGACTGAGCACAGATACGCAGTATTTT.

This chain connects TRBV3-1 (or the pseudogene TRBV3-2) to TRBJ1-4; D gene unclear. The CDR3 is made up of 17 amino acids. V was pared by 2 bases and J by 3 bases, with 16 bases between. Germline CDR1 LGHDT, CDR2 YNNKEL (reference sequence). This chain's CDR3 is CASSQSPRVEANEKLFF. CDR3 DNA sequence: TGTGCCAGCAGCCAATCCCCCCGAGTCGAGGCTAATGAAAAACTGTTTTTT.

J is TRBJ1-6 and V is TRBV19, with 7 bases that match TRBD1. The CDR3 loop spans 15 amino acids. Germline CDR1 reads LNHDA; CDR2 reads SQIVND (reference sequence). V was pared by 6 bases and J by 7 bases, with 9 bases of the junction left unmatched. This CDR3 is CASRPRTGSNSPLHF. In nucleotides, the CDR3 is TGTGCCAGTAGGCCCAGGACAGGATCCAATTCACCCCTCCACTTT.

This chain joins TRBV29-1 and TRBJ2-5, with TRBD1 matching 9 bases. In germline, CDR1 is SQVTM, CDR2 ANQGSEA. The CDR3 has 15 residues. The V and J ends lost 2 bases and 5 bases, in that order; junction bases with no gene match: 9. The CDR3, as DNA: TGCAGCGTTGAACTGGGACAGGGTGACTTGGAGACCCAGTACTTC. Its protein is CSVELGQGDLETQYF. Full variable domain (missing parts from reference TRBV29-1 and TRBJ2-5): SAVISQKPSRDICQRGTSLTIQCQVDSQVTMMFWYRQQPGQSLTLIATANQGSEATYESGFVIDKFPISRPNLTFSTLTVSNMSPEDSSIYLCSVELGQGDLETQYFGPGTRLLVL.

The chain is built from TRBV6-5 and TRBJ2-7, with TRBD1 identical over 8 bases. The CDR3 sequence is 14 residues long. The trim removed 2 bases at V and 4 bases at J, leaving 4 bases unmatched. Germline V gene lookup returns CDR1 MNHEY and CDR2 SVGAGI. Written as DNA, the CDR3 is TGTGCCAGCAGTTACGTACAGGGGGGATACGAGCAGTACTTC. Translation: CASSYVQGGYEQYF.

This clone showed up just once. The chain has TRBV6-5 and TRBJ2-7; 7 nucleotides agree with TRBD2. The CDR3 length is 15 residues. Germline CDR1 reads MNHEY; CDR2 reads SVGAGI. J lost 3 bases, V lost 0 bases, and 5 bases had no gene match. DNA of the CDR3: TGTGCCAGCAGTTACTCGGTAGGCGGGAGCTACGAGCAGTACTTC. It codes for CASSYSVGGSYEQYF.

The V call is TRBV19, the J call TRBJ1-2; D unclear. The V gene's germline CDR1 is LNHDA and CDR2 SQIVND (reference sequence). The CDR3 spans 15 residues. V dropped 3 bases and J dropped 3 bases, with 14 bases sitting between them. The CDR3 is CASSIGPNAYYGYTF. For the CDR3, the DNA is TGTGCCAGTAGTATTGGGCCCAACGCGTACTATGGCTACACCTTC.

The chain combines TRBV9 with TRBJ1-3; D is perhaps TRBD1 (6 bases). V lost 10 bases and J lost 0, with 14 bases in between. This CDR3 is 14 amino acids long. CDR1 SGDLS and CDR2 YYNGEE come from the germline V gene. The DNA for the CDR3 is TGTGCCTCCCAGGGGCAGAGCTCTGGAAACACCATATATTTT. Protein sequence: CASQGQSSGNTIYF. The variable domain in full, completed from reference TRBV9 and TRBJ1-3, reads DSGVTQTPKHLITATGQRVTLRCSPRSGDLSVYWYQQSLDQGLQFLIQYYNGEERAKGNILERFSAQQFPDLHSELNLSSLELGDSALYFCASQGQSSGNTIYFGEGSWLTVV.

This clone has just one count. The rearrangement links TRBV9 to TRBJ1-4, with D hard to call. CDR1 is SGDLS and CDR2 is YYNGEE in the germline V gene. The CDR3 length is 14 residues. Trimming took off 4 bases at V and 8 bases at J, with 15 bases between the two ends. CDR3 nucleotides: TGTGCCAGCAGCTCTCAGGCGGGTGGAGAAAAACTGTTTTTT. Residues: CASSSQAGGEKLFF.

This clone was detected a few times. This sequence joins TRBV3-1 (or the pseudogene TRBV3-2) and TRBJ2-7; 11 positions agree with TRBD1. The J segment lost 0 bases and the V segment lost 5 bases, leaving 9 bases of the junction unmatched. The germline CDR1 and CDR2 sequences are LGHDT and YNNKEL (reference sequence). The CDR3 has 17 residues. The CDR3 here is CASSSGTGGWNSYEQYF. For the CDR3, the DNA is TGTGCCAGCAGCTCCGGGACAGGGGGGTGGAACTCCTACGAGCAGTACTTC.

The gene calls are TRBV9 and TRBJ2-2; D call uncertain. The V and J ends lost 0 bases and 4 bases respectively, with 13 bases between them. Germline V gene sequence: CDR1 SGDLS, CDR2 YYNGEE. The CDR3 loop spans 16 amino acids. In DNA form, the CDR3 reads TGTGCCAGCAGCGTAGGCGGAAGGCCCGGCACCGGGGAGCTGTTTTTT. Translating it yields CASSVGGRPGTGELFF.

The chain employs TRBV6-4 and TRBJ1-1; 9 bases align to TRBD1. The CDR3 extends over 16 amino acids. Germline CDR1 reads MRHNA; CDR2 reads SNTAGT. Trimming took 5 bases from V and 0 from J; bases not matched to a gene: 7. CDR3 coding DNA: TGTGCCAGCAGTTCCCCCGGGACAGGGTTGAACACTGAAGCTTTCTTT. Translating it yields CASSSPGTGLNTEAFF.

The gene calls are TRBV5-1 and TRBJ2-5; TRBD2 is a possible D gene (6 bases). CDR1 and CDR2 from the germline V gene are SGHRS and YFSETQ. Trimming cost V 0 bases and J 1 base, with 13 bases left between them. The CDR3 runs 16 residues. The CDR3 region has the DNA TGCGCCAGCAGCTTGGTAGGGACTGGGGGCCAAGAGACCCAGTACTTC. As protein: CASSLVGTGGQETQYF.